This T cell receptor (beta chain) was identified in a study of T cell responses to AZD1222 COVID-19 vaccine. Here immunoSEQ multiplex PCR was the method, and the copy in TCRdb shows in-frame clones only, minus some. The sample consists of 60,000 to 75,000 clones, about four fifths of them appearing once. Looked up from germline, CDR1 is SGHKS and CDR2 is YYEKEE (reference sequence). The CDR3 totals 15 residues. V lost 2 bases, J lost 9 bases, and 9 bases stayed unmatched. Source: peripheral blood, taken 28 days after the second AZD1222 dose. This TCR was recovered from an adult who received the AZD1222 COVID-19 vaccine. V is TRBV5-5 and J is TRBJ2-1, with 9 bases matching TRBD2. The CDR3 is CASSFGLAGESEQFF. CDR3 nucleotide sequence: TGTGCCAGCAGCTTCGGATTAGCGGGGGAGAGTGAGCAGTTCTTC.